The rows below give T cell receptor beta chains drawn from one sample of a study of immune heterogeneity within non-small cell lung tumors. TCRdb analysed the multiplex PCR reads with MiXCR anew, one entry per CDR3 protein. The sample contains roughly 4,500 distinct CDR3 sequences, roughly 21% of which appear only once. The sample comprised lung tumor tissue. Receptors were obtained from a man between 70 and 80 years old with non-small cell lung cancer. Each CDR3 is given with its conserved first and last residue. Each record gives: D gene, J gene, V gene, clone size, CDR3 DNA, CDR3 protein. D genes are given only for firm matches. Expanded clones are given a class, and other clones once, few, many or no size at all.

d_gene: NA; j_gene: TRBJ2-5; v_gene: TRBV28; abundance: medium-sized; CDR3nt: TGTGCCAGCAGTCGCCCACTAGAATTGGAGACCCAGTACTTC; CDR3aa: CASSRPLELETQYF
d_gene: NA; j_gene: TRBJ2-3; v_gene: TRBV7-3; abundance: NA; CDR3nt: TGTGCCAGCAACTTAATGGGTCGCACAGATACGCAGTATTTT; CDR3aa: CASNLMGRTDTQYF
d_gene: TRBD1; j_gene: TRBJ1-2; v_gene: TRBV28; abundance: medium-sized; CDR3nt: TGTGCCAGCAGCCCAGGGGGCGCGAGGGGCTACACCTTC; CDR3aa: CASSPGGARGYTF
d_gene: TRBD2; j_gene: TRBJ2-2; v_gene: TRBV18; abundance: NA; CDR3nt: TGTGCCAGTGTAAGGTCTAGCGGGAACACCGGGGAGCTGTTTTTT; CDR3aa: CASVRSSGNTGELFF
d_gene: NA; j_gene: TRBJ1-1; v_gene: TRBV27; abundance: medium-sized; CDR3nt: TGTGCCAGCAGTTTCAGTATGAACACTGAAGCTTTCTTT; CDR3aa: CASSFSMNTEAFF
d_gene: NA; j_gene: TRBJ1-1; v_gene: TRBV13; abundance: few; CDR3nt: TGTGCCAGCAGCTTAGTCAGGAGGAACACTGAAGCTTTCTTT; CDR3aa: CASSLVRRNTEAFF
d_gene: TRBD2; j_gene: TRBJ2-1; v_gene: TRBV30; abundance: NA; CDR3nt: TGTGCCTGTCCCTTCCTAGCGGGAGGTAACAATGAGCAGTTCTTC; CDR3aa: CACPFLAGGNNEQFF
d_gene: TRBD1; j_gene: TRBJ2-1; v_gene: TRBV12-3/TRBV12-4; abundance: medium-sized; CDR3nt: TGTGCCAGCAGTTTAGCGCGAGGGGGCGATGAGCAGTTCTTC; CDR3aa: CASSLARGGDEQFF
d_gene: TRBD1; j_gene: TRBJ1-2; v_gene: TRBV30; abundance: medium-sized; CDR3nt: TGTGCCTGGAGAGGAGGGGGCGGGTATGGCTACACCTTC; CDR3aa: CAWRGGGGYGYTF
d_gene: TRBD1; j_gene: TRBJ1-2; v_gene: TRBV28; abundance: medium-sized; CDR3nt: TGTGCCAGCAGTTTAACTTCGGACAGGGTGCATGGCTACACCTTC; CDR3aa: CASSLTSDRVHGYTF
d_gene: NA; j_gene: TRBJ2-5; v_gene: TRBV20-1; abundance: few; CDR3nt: TGCAGTGCTAGTTTCCGATTTCAGTACTTC; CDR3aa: CSASFRFQYF
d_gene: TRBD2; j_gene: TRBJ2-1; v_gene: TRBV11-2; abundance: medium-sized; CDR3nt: TGTGCCAGCAGCCTTAGGACTAGCGAATACAATGAGCAGTTCTTC; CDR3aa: CASSLRTSEYNEQFF
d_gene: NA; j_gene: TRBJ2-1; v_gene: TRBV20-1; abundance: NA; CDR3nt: TGCAGTGCGAAGATGGGAGCCTATGGGCAGTTCTTC; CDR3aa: CSAKMGAYGQFF
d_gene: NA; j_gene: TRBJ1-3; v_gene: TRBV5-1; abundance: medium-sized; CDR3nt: TGCCCACGTCGTGAGACGAATGGAAACACCATATATTTT; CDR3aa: CPRRETNGNTIYF
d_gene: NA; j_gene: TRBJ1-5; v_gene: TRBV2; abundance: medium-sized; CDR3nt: TGTGCCAGCAGTAGGGACGGCAATCAGCCCCAGCATTTT; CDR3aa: CASSRDGNQPQHF
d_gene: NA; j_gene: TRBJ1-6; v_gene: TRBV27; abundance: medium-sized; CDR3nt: TGTGCCAGCAGTTTCCAAGGGGGGTTTGGCTCCTATAATTCACCCCTCCACTTT; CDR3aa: CASSFQGGFGSYNSPLHF
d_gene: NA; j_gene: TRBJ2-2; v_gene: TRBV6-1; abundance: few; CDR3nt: TGTGCCAGCAGTTTAGACTTAGTGGCCGGGGAGCTGTTTTTT; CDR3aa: CASSLDLVAGELFF
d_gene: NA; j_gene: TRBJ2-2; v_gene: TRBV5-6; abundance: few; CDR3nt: TGTGCCAGCAGCTTTTGGGGGGACATGAACACCGGGGAGCTGTTTTTT; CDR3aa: CASSFWGDMNTGELFF
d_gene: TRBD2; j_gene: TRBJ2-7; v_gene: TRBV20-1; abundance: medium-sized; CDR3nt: TGCAGTGCTCGTAAGACTAGCAGCTCCTACGAGCAGTACTTC; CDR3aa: CSARKTSSSYEQYF
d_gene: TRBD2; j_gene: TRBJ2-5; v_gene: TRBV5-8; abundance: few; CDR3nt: TGTGCCAGCAGCCCCTTCTTTGGGACTAGCGAACAAGAGACCCAGTACTTC; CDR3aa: CASSPFFGTSEQETQYF
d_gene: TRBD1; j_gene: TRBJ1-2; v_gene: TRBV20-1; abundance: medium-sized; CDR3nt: TGCAGTGCTACCCGAGGACAGGGGGCGCATGGCTACACCTTC; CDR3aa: CSATRGQGAHGYTF
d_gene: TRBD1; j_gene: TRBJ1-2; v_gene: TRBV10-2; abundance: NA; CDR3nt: TGCGCCAACTCCAGGGGGCTACACTATGGCTACACCTTC; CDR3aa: CANSRGLHYGYTF
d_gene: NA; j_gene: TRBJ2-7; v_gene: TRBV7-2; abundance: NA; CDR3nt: TGTGCCAGCAGCTTCGTCGATGGGACAAGCTCCTACGAGCAGTACTTC; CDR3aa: CASSFVDGTSSYEQYF
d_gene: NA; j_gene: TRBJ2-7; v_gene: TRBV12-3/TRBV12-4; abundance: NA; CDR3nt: TGTGCCAGCAGTCAGCAGTCCAATCTCGAGCAGTACTTC; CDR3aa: CASSQQSNLEQYF
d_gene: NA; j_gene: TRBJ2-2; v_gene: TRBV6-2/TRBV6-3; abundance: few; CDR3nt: TGTGCCAGCAGCCAAAGTTACACCGGGGAGCTGTTTTTT; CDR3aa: CASSQSYTGELFF
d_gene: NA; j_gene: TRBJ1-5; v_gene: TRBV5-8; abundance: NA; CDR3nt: TGTGCCAGCAGCTTGCCGGGCCAACCAAGACAGCCCCAGCATTTT; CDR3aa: CASSLPGQPRQPQHF
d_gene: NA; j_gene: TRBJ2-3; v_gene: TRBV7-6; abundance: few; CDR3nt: TGTGCCAGCAGCCGAATGGGACGGAGCACAGATACGCAGTATTTT; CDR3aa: CASSRMGRSTDTQYF
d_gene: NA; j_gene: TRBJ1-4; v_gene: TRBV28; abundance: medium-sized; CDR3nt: TGTGCCAGCAGCTACACCAGTGAGGCAGCAACTAATGAAAAACTGTTTTTT; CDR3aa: CASSYTSEAATNEKLFF
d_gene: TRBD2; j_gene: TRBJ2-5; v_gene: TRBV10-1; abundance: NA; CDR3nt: TGCGCCAGCAGTGCTAGCGGGATAGAGACCCAGTACTTC; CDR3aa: CASSASGIETQYF
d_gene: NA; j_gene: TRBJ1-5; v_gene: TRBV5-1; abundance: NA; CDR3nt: TGCGCCAGCAGCTTTGCGTATTTTGGGGGGGGAAAAGATACGCAGCATTTT; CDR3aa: CASSFAYFGGGKDTQHF
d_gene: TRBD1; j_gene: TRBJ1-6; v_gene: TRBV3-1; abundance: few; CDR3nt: TGTGCCAGCAGCCTTGGACAGGGAAATTCACCCCTCCACTTT; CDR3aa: CASSLGQGNSPLHF
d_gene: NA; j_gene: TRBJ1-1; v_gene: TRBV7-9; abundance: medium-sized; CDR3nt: TGTGCCAGCAGTTTGGCGCCAGGGAACACTGAAGCTTTCTTT; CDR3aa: CASSLAPGNTEAFF
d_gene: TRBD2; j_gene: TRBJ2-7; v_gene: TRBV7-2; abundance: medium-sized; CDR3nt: TGTGCCAGCAGCTCAATAGCGGGAGTCTACGAGCAGTACTTC; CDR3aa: CASSSIAGVYEQYF
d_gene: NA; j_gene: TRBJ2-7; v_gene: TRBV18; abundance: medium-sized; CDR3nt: TGTGCCAGCTCACCACCGTACAGTTCCTACGAGCAGTACTTC; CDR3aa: CASSPPYSSYEQYF
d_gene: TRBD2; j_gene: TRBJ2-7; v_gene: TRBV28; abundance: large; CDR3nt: TGTGCCAGCAGTTTTTTAGAGGGAGGGCCTTCGTTATCATACGAGCAGTACTTC; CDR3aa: CASSFLEGGPSLSYEQYF
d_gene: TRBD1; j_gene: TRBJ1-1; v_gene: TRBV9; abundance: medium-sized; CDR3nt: TGTGCCAGCAGCACGCAACAGGGGCCGAACACTGAAGCTTTCTTT; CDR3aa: CASSTQQGPNTEAFF
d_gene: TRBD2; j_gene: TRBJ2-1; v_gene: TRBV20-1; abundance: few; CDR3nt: TGCAGTGCCACCACGGGACTAGACTCCTACAATGAGCAGTTCTTC; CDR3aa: CSATTGLDSYNEQFF
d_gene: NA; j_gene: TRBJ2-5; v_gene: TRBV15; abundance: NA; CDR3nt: TGTGCCACCATTGGGGGTTACTTC; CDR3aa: CATIGGYF
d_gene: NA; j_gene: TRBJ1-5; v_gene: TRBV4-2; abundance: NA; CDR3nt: TGTGACAGCAGCCAAGTTGGGGGCAATCAGCCCCAGCATTTT; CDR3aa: CDSSQVGGNQPQHF
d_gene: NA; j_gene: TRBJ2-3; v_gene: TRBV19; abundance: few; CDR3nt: TGTGCCAGTCTGGCGAACCGGGCCGACGGAGATACGCAGTATTTT; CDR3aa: CASLANRADGDTQYF
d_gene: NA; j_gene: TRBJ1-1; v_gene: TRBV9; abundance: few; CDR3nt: TGTGCCAGCAGCGTCGGCCACCGGGATGGCACTGAAGCTTTCTTT; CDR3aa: CASSVGHRDGTEAFF